What follows describes a single T cell receptor beta chain. Its specificity is not known. The primer mix had 60 Vbeta and 13 Jbeta primers. TCRdb keeps only in-frame clones here, not all; method: immunoSEQ multiplex PCR. Found here are 150,000 to 200,000 clones, 70% to 80% of them singletons; the top ten hold 1.9%. The CDR3 length is 15 residues. V shed 4 bases and J 2 bases; nucleotides not matched to a gene: 7. CDR1 is MGHRA and CDR2 is YSYEKL in the germline V gene. This entry is derived from a study of cytomegalovirus exposure and HLA in healthy donors. Study-wide results and limits: Accurate predictions that matched the HLA-A and HLA-B alleles of most subjects were reportedly made from TCR beta sequences. Previously analyzed data showed that most TCR beta V segments were productive at a frequency of about 87% or about 30%.

The sample comprised PBMCs. The rearrangement joins TRBV4-1 to TRBJ2-7, with TRBD2 matching 8 bases. The TCR sequence derives from a man under 40 in good health and CMV-seronegative. CDR3: CASSLRLASPYEQYF. The CDR3 DNA follows: TGCGCCAGCAGCCTTAGACTAGCGAGCCCCTACGAGCAGTACTTC.